This T cell receptor (beta chain) was observed in a study of T cell changes during pregnancy in multiple sclerosis. The CDR3 has 17 amino acids. Germline loops: CDR1 KGHSH, CDR2 LQKENI. Losses at the gene ends were 1 base for V and 7 bases for J; bases not matched to a gene: 11. Assay used: immunoSEQ multiplex PCR; TCRdb lists only in-frame clones, some missing. The sample lists some 69,000 clones; just over 90% were seen once. The chain recombines TRBV18 with TRBJ2-1; 9 nucleotides agree with TRBD2. The source was peripheral blood, collected in the second trimester of pregnancy. This clonotype originated in a female donor in good health, enrolled as a control in a pregnancy study. Here the CDR3 reads CASSPQSRTSVFNEQFF. The CDR3 DNA follows: TGTGCCAGCTCACCACAGAGTAGGACTAGCGTTTTTAATGAGCAGTTCTTC.